This T cell receptor beta chain was sequenced during a study of T cells in Graves' hyperthyroidism and ophthalmopathy. Whole-study findings and limits: Blood also contained most expanded thyroid clonotypes above 0.001. Ophthalmopathy was model-predicted a median around 6.7 months pre-onset.

Deletions cut 5 bases from V and 5 bases from J, with 12 bases between. This CDR3 has 13 amino acids. Germline assignment: CDR1 MNHEY and CDR2 SVGEGT. Comment on this clonotype: What it binds is not known.

Amplification targeted TCR beta CDR3 regions from RNA transcripts. The TCR CDR3 was amplified in a first-round RT-PCR using the HTBI primer set. TCRdb redid the calling of the multiplex PCR reads with MiXCR, one entry per CDR3 protein. The data hold 340,000 or so distinct CDR3 sequences, with 18% observed a single time. Sequencing was carried out using blood. This receptor was identified in a woman aged 50 to 60 with Graves' hyperthyroidism. The chain couples TRBV6-2 or TRBV6-3 to TRBJ1-1; TRBD1 might be the D (6 bases). The CDR3 region has the DNA TGTGCCAGCAGTGACAGGATGGGGACTGAAGCTTTCTTT. Translated: CASSDRMGTEAFF.